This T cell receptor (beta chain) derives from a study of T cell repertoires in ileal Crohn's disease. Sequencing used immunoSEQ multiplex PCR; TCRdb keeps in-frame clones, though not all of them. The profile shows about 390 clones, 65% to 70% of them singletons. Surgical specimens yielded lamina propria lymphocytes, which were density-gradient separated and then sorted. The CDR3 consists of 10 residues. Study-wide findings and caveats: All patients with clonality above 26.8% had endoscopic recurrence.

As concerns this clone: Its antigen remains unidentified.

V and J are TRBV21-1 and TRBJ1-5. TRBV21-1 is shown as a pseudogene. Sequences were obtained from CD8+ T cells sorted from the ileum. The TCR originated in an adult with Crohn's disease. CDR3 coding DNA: TGTGCCAGCCCGGGTCAGCCCCAGCATTTT. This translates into CASPGQPQHF.